These 4 T cell receptor beta chains came from one sample sequenced in a study of T-cell reconstitution after alpha-beta-depleted transplantation in children (TCRdb year 2016). Sample treatment or condition, as interpreted from the label and publication: allogeneic hematopoietic cell transplantation with graft depleted of TCRalphabeta T cells and CD19 B cells. The library was produced with PCR. The run used an Illumina HiSeq 2500. To normalize quantification of the TCRbeta repertoire, the TCR libraries were built with molecular barcoding that relied on unique molecular identifiers. TCRdb applied fastp at Q25 and MiXCR to the public reads, then kept only in-frame beta chains. Rows matching on CDR3 protein sequence are summarized as one entry with the most common DNA and genes. This sample comprises 90,000 to 130,000 distinct CDR3 sequences, approximately 10% of them detected only once. Under 40% of the sample lies in the top ten.

The material was PBMCs, obtained before TCRalphabeta/CD19-depleted stem cell transplant. The receptors originated from a boy aged 2 to 10 with acute lymphoblastic leukemia, due to receive a stem cell transplant.

V and J are TRBV9 and TRBJ2-7; D is perhaps TRBD2 (6 bases). V shed 4 bases and J shed 4 bases, with 15 bases lying between them. Germline V gives CDR1 SGDLS, CDR2 YYNGEE. CDR3 length: 14 amino acids. This CDR3 reads CASSRDVGGYEQYF. CDR3 nucleotide sequence: TGTGCCAGCAGCCGGGACGTCGGAGGGTACGAGCAGTACTTC.

This clonotype was counted at least ten times. The chain combines TRBV7-3 with TRBJ2-7; 10 bases agree with TRBD2. Trimming cost V 4 bases and J 3 bases; bases outside gene matches: 3. CDR1 is SGHTA and CDR2 is FQGTGA in the germline V gene. This CDR3 spans 14 amino acids. The DNA for the CDR3 is TGTGCCAGCAGCTCGAGCGGGAGGGTCTACGAGCAGTACTTC. Translation: CASSSSGRVYEQYF.

This chain uses TRBV7-8 with TRBJ2-6, with D possibly matching TRBD1 (6 bases). This CDR3 is built from 19 residues. V shed 3 bases and J shed 3 bases, with 21 bases lying between them. Germline CDR1 is SGHVS and CDR2 is FQNEAQ. The CDR3 coding sequence is TGTGCCAGCAGCTTTAACAAAGCTTTACAGGGTCATGGGGCCAACGTCCTGACTTTC. Encoded protein: CASSFNKALQGHGANVLTF.

This clonotype has just a few counts. The chain links TRBV5-1 to TRBJ2-3, with TRBD2 matching over 11 bases. Trimming took 4 bases from V and 5 from J; bases not matched to a gene: 9. The length of the CDR3 is 16 residues. Per the germline V gene, CDR1 is SGHRS and CDR2 is YFSETQ. Here the CDR3 DNA reads TGCGCCAGCAGCCTCGTACTAGCGGGAGCGATAGATACGCAGTATTTT. Amino acids: CASSLVLAGAIDTQYF.